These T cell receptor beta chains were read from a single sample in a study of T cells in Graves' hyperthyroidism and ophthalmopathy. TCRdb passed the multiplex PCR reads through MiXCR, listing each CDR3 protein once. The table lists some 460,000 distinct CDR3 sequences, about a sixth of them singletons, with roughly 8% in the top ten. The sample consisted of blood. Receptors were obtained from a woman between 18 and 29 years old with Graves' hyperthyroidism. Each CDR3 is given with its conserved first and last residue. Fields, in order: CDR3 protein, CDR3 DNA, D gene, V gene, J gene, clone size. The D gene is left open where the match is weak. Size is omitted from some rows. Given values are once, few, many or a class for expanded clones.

cdr3_aa: CASRTSANNEQFF; cdr3_nt: TGTGCCAGCAGAACCTCTGCTAACAATGAGCAGTTCTTC; d_call: NA; v_call: TRBV27; j_call: TRBJ2-1; clone_size: many
cdr3_aa: CASNRQGARGYTF; cdr3_nt: TGTGCCAGCAATCGACAGGGGGCGCGGGGCTACACCTTC; d_call: TRBD1; v_call: TRBV12-3/TRBV12-4; j_call: TRBJ1-2; clone_size: many
cdr3_aa: CASMLGRGSNTGELFF; cdr3_nt: TGTGCCAGCATGCTAGGCCGGGGGTCCAACACCGGGGAGCTGTTTTTT; d_call: NA; v_call: TRBV6-1; j_call: TRBJ2-2; clone_size: many
cdr3_aa: CASSFYRGGEKLFF; cdr3_nt: TGCGCCAGCAGCTTCTACAGGGGAGGAGAAAAACTGTTTTTT; d_call: TRBD1; v_call: TRBV5-1; j_call: TRBJ1-4; clone_size: NA
cdr3_aa: CASSVDETGLGYEQYF; cdr3_nt: TGTGCCAGCAGCGTAGATGAGACAGGGCTCGGGTACGAGCAGTACTTC; d_call: TRBD1; v_call: TRBV9; j_call: TRBJ2-7; clone_size: many
cdr3_aa: CASSSGTDGSGELFF; cdr3_nt: TGCGCCAGCAGCTCCGGGACTGATGGCTCCGGGGAGCTGTTTTTT; d_call: NA; v_call: TRBV5-1; j_call: TRBJ2-2; clone_size: few
cdr3_aa: CASSPWGDTEAFF; cdr3_nt: TGTGCCAGCAGCCCCTGGGGGGACACTGAAGCTTTCTTT; d_call: NA; v_call: TRBV3-1; j_call: TRBJ1-1; clone_size: many
cdr3_aa: CASSPPGTGTNYGYTF; cdr3_nt: TGTGCCAGCTCACCACCGGGGACAGGGACTAACTATGGCTACACCTTC; d_call: TRBD1; v_call: TRBV18; j_call: TRBJ1-2; clone_size: NA
cdr3_aa: CASSIAPGLDYGYTF; cdr3_nt: TGTGCCAGTAGTATAGCCCCAGGGCTTGACTATGGCTACACCTTC; d_call: NA; v_call: TRBV19; j_call: TRBJ1-2; clone_size: many
cdr3_aa: CASSPGLVTYEQYF; cdr3_nt: TGTGCCAGCAGTCCAGGGCTAGTTACCTACGAGCAGTACTTC; d_call: NA; v_call: TRBV27; j_call: TRBJ2-7; clone_size: many
cdr3_aa: CASSIGTGRTSGKRNEQFF; cdr3_nt: TGTGCCAGTAGTATAGGGACAGGGCGGACTAGCGGGAAGAGGAATGAGCAGTTCTTC; d_call: TRBD2; v_call: TRBV19; j_call: TRBJ2-1; clone_size: many
cdr3_aa: CSARVGSSDTQYF; cdr3_nt: TGCAGTGCTAGAGTTGGATCGTCAGATACGCAGTATTTT; d_call: NA; v_call: TRBV20-1; j_call: TRBJ2-3; clone_size: many
cdr3_aa: CSVHLAGVNEQFF; cdr3_nt: TGCAGTGTACATCTAGCGGGAGTCAATGAGCAGTTCTTC; d_call: TRBD2; v_call: TRBV20-1; j_call: TRBJ2-1; clone_size: many
cdr3_aa: CASSPIVGYNEQFF; cdr3_nt: TGTGCCAGCAGCCCCATTGTGGGCTACAATGAGCAGTTCTTC; d_call: NA; v_call: TRBV5-8; j_call: TRBJ2-1; clone_size: many
cdr3_aa: CASSISGSSYNEQFF; cdr3_nt: TGTGCCAGCAGCATAAGCGGAAGCTCCTACAATGAGCAGTTCTTC; d_call: NA; v_call: TRBV19; j_call: TRBJ2-1; clone_size: many
cdr3_aa: CASSWDSGPLHF; cdr3_nt: TGTGCCAGCAGCTGGGACTCAGGGCCCCTCCACTTT; d_call: NA; v_call: TRBV7-3; j_call: TRBJ1-6; clone_size: many
cdr3_aa: CASSPGNIASTDTQYF; cdr3_nt: TGTGCCAGCTCACCCGGAAACATCGCTAGCACAGATACGCAGTATTTT; d_call: NA; v_call: TRBV18; j_call: TRBJ2-3; clone_size: many
cdr3_aa: CASSPDAPGTGWTQYF; cdr3_nt: TGTGCCAGCAGCCCCGACGCCCCCGGGACTGGGTGGACCCAGTACTTC; d_call: NA; v_call: TRBV7-3; j_call: TRBJ2-5; clone_size: few
cdr3_aa: CASSSDWEQFF; cdr3_nt: TGTGCCAGCAGCTCAGACTGGGAGCAGTTCTTC; d_call: NA; v_call: TRBV5-4; j_call: TRBJ2-1; clone_size: NA
cdr3_aa: CASSLSQITMELFF; cdr3_nt: TGTGCCAGCAGCTTAAGTCAAATAACAATGGAACTGTTTTTT; d_call: NA; v_call: TRBV7-9; j_call: TRBJ1-4; clone_size: NA
cdr3_aa: CASSTSGLPDTDTQYF; cdr3_nt: TGTGCCAGCAGTACATCTGGACTTCCTGACACAGATACGCAGTATTTT; d_call: NA; v_call: TRBV28; j_call: TRBJ2-3; clone_size: once
cdr3_aa: CASSGGRATNEKLFF; cdr3_nt: TGCGCCAGCAGCGGCGGACGTGCAACTAATGAAAAACTGTTTTTT; d_call: NA; v_call: TRBV5-1; j_call: TRBJ1-4; clone_size: few
cdr3_aa: CSGQDRAYNEQFF; cdr3_nt: TGCAGCGGGCAGGACAGGGCCTACAATGAGCAGTTCTTC; d_call: TRBD1; v_call: TRBV29-1; j_call: TRBJ2-1; clone_size: many
cdr3_aa: CAWSVGADSYNSPLHF; cdr3_nt: TGTGCCTGGAGTGTCGGGGCAGACTCTTATAATTCACCCCTCCACTTT; d_call: NA; v_call: TRBV30; j_call: TRBJ1-6; clone_size: many
cdr3_aa: CASSSGRGLGEQYF; cdr3_nt: TGTGCTAGCAGCTCCGGCAGGGGACTTGGCGAGCAGTACTTC; d_call: NA; v_call: TRBV7-7; j_call: TRBJ2-7; clone_size: many
cdr3_aa: CSAWTSGRFGNEQFF; cdr3_nt: TGCAGTGCTTGGACTAGCGGGAGGTTTGGCAATGAGCAGTTCTTC; d_call: TRBD2; v_call: TRBV20-1; j_call: TRBJ2-1; clone_size: NA
cdr3_aa: CATSDSPYEQYF; cdr3_nt: TGTGCCACCAGTGACAGCCCCTACGAGCAGTACTTC; d_call: NA; v_call: TRBV24-1; j_call: TRBJ2-7; clone_size: NA
cdr3_aa: CAISPLNTGGLSTEAFF; cdr3_nt: TGTGCCATCAGCCCACTGAATACAGGGGGCTTGAGCACTGAAGCTTTCTTT; d_call: TRBD1; v_call: TRBV10-3; j_call: TRBJ1-1; clone_size: many
cdr3_aa: CASSFQGVNNQPQHF; cdr3_nt: TGTGCCAGCAGCTTTCAAGGGGTGAACAATCAGCCCCAGCATTTT; d_call: NA; v_call: TRBV2; j_call: TRBJ1-5; clone_size: many
cdr3_aa: CSARDLAGGDSYEQYF; cdr3_nt: TGCAGTGCTAGAGATCTAGCGGGAGGGGATTCCTACGAGCAGTACTTC; d_call: TRBD2; v_call: TRBV20-1; j_call: TRBJ2-7; clone_size: many
cdr3_aa: CSARDTGLGTGYTF; cdr3_nt: TGCAGTGCTAGAGACACCGGGCTAGGAACTGGCTACACCTTC; d_call: NA; v_call: TRBV20-1; j_call: TRBJ1-2; clone_size: many
cdr3_aa: CASSVGAGTGLYNSPLHF; cdr3_nt: TGTGCCAGCAGCGTTGGGGCCGGGACAGGGCTTTATAATTCACCCCTCCACTTT; d_call: TRBD1; v_call: TRBV7-9; j_call: TRBJ1-6; clone_size: NA
cdr3_aa: CASSSPPDAEKLFF; cdr3_nt: TGTGCCAGCAGCTCCCCTCCCGACGCTGAAAAACTGTTTTTT; d_call: NA; v_call: TRBV7-9; j_call: TRBJ1-4; clone_size: many
cdr3_aa: CASSFVLGQGGQPQHF; cdr3_nt: TGTGCCAGCAGTTTTGTTTTGGGACAGGGCGGTCAGCCCCAGCATTTT; d_call: TRBD1; v_call: TRBV12-3/TRBV12-4; j_call: TRBJ1-5; clone_size: many
cdr3_aa: CASESGETSYNEQFF; cdr3_nt: TGTGCTAGTGAGAGCGGAGAAACATCCTACAATGAGCAGTTCTTC; d_call: NA; v_call: TRBV12-5; j_call: TRBJ2-1; clone_size: NA
cdr3_aa: CSASTGSGSPLHF; cdr3_nt: TGCAGTGCATCAACAGGGTCGGGATCACCCCTCCACTTT; d_call: NA; v_call: TRBV20-1; j_call: TRBJ1-6; clone_size: many
cdr3_aa: CASSPQGGNTQYF; cdr3_nt: TGTGCCAGCAGTCCACAGGGGGGGAATACGCAGTATTTT; d_call: NA; v_call: TRBV27; j_call: TRBJ2-3; clone_size: many
cdr3_aa: CASSPQGTQGETQYF; cdr3_nt: TGTGCCAGCAGTCCCCAGGGGACTCAAGGAGAGACCCAGTACTTC; d_call: NA; v_call: TRBV12-3/TRBV12-4; j_call: TRBJ2-5; clone_size: NA
cdr3_aa: CATSGIRLAGYNEQFF; cdr3_nt: TGTGCCACCTCAGGGATCCGCCTAGCGGGATACAATGAGCAGTTCTTC; d_call: TRBD2; v_call: TRBV15; j_call: TRBJ2-1; clone_size: many
cdr3_aa: CSATGTRANTGELFF; cdr3_nt: TGCAGTGCTACCGGGACTCGCGCGAACACCGGGGAGCTGTTTTTT; d_call: NA; v_call: TRBV20-1; j_call: TRBJ2-2; clone_size: NA
cdr3_aa: CASSFLGVGNYNEQFF; cdr3_nt: TGTGCCAGCAGCTTTCTAGGAGTAGGAAACTACAATGAGCAGTTCTTC; d_call: NA; v_call: TRBV7-6; j_call: TRBJ2-1; clone_size: many
cdr3_aa: CASSPYGQDLVNNQPQHF; cdr3_nt: TGTGCCAGCAGTCCGTATGGACAGGACTTAGTGAACAATCAGCCCCAGCATTTT; d_call: TRBD1; v_call: TRBV6-1; j_call: TRBJ1-5; clone_size: once
cdr3_aa: CASRSLSDYEQYF; cdr3_nt: TGTGCCAGCAGGTCCCTTAGCGACTACGAGCAGTACTTC; d_call: NA; v_call: TRBV2; j_call: TRBJ2-7; clone_size: many
cdr3_aa: CSSGQETQYF; cdr3_nt: TGCAGTTCTGGTCAGGAGACCCAGTACTTC; d_call: NA; v_call: TRBV20-1; j_call: TRBJ2-5; clone_size: few
cdr3_aa: CASGYSWGTDTQYF; cdr3_nt: TGTGCCAGCGGCTACAGCTGGGGCACAGATACGCAGTATTTT; d_call: NA; v_call: TRBV2; j_call: TRBJ2-3; clone_size: many
cdr3_aa: CASSSPPGGPEQYF; cdr3_nt: TGTGCCAGCAGTTCGCCGCCAGGGGGCCCCGAGCAGTACTTC; d_call: TRBD1; v_call: TRBV27; j_call: TRBJ2-7; clone_size: NA
cdr3_aa: CASSLVGFITDTQYF; cdr3_nt: TGTGCCAGCAGCTTAGTGGGATTTATCACAGATACGCAGTATTTT; d_call: NA; v_call: TRBV7-3; j_call: TRBJ2-3; clone_size: NA
cdr3_aa: CASSVGLAGVDEQFF; cdr3_nt: TGTGCCAGCAGTGTAGGACTAGCGGGAGTTGATGAGCAGTTCTTC; d_call: TRBD2; v_call: TRBV6-1; j_call: TRBJ2-1; clone_size: many
cdr3_aa: CASSRSGGQGSNEQFF; cdr3_nt: TGCGCCAGCAGCCGAAGCGGGGGGCAGGGTTCCAATGAGCAGTTCTTC; d_call: TRBD2; v_call: TRBV5-1; j_call: TRBJ2-1; clone_size: NA
cdr3_aa: CSAITGTSIYEQYF; cdr3_nt: TGCAGTGCTATTACCGGGACTAGCATTTACGAGCAGTACTTC; d_call: TRBD2; v_call: TRBV20-1; j_call: TRBJ2-7; clone_size: few
cdr3_aa: CASSANWGQGGNNEQFF; cdr3_nt: TGTGCCAGCAGCGCCAATTGGGGGCAGGGGGGAAACAATGAGCAGTTCTTC; d_call: NA; v_call: TRBV7-8; j_call: TRBJ2-1; clone_size: many
cdr3_aa: CASSYSGSTGSPGELFF; cdr3_nt: TGTGCCAGCAGTTACTCCGGGTCTACAGGGAGCCCCGGGGAGCTGTTTTTT; d_call: NA; v_call: TRBV6-6; j_call: TRBJ2-2; clone_size: NA
cdr3_aa: CASSLEGVRTDTQYF; cdr3_nt: TGCGCCAGCAGCTTGGAGGGGGTACGGACAGATACGCAGTATTTT; d_call: NA; v_call: TRBV5-1; j_call: TRBJ2-3; clone_size: NA
cdr3_aa: CASRATGLNYGYTF; cdr3_nt: TGTGCCAGCAGGGCGACAGGGTTGAACTATGGCTACACCTTC; d_call: TRBD1; v_call: TRBV27; j_call: TRBJ1-2; clone_size: few
cdr3_aa: CASSEARRVEEKLFF; cdr3_nt: TGTGCCAGCAGTGAAGCCCGTAGGGTCGAAGAAAAACTGTTTTTT; d_call: NA; v_call: TRBV6-1; j_call: TRBJ1-4; clone_size: many